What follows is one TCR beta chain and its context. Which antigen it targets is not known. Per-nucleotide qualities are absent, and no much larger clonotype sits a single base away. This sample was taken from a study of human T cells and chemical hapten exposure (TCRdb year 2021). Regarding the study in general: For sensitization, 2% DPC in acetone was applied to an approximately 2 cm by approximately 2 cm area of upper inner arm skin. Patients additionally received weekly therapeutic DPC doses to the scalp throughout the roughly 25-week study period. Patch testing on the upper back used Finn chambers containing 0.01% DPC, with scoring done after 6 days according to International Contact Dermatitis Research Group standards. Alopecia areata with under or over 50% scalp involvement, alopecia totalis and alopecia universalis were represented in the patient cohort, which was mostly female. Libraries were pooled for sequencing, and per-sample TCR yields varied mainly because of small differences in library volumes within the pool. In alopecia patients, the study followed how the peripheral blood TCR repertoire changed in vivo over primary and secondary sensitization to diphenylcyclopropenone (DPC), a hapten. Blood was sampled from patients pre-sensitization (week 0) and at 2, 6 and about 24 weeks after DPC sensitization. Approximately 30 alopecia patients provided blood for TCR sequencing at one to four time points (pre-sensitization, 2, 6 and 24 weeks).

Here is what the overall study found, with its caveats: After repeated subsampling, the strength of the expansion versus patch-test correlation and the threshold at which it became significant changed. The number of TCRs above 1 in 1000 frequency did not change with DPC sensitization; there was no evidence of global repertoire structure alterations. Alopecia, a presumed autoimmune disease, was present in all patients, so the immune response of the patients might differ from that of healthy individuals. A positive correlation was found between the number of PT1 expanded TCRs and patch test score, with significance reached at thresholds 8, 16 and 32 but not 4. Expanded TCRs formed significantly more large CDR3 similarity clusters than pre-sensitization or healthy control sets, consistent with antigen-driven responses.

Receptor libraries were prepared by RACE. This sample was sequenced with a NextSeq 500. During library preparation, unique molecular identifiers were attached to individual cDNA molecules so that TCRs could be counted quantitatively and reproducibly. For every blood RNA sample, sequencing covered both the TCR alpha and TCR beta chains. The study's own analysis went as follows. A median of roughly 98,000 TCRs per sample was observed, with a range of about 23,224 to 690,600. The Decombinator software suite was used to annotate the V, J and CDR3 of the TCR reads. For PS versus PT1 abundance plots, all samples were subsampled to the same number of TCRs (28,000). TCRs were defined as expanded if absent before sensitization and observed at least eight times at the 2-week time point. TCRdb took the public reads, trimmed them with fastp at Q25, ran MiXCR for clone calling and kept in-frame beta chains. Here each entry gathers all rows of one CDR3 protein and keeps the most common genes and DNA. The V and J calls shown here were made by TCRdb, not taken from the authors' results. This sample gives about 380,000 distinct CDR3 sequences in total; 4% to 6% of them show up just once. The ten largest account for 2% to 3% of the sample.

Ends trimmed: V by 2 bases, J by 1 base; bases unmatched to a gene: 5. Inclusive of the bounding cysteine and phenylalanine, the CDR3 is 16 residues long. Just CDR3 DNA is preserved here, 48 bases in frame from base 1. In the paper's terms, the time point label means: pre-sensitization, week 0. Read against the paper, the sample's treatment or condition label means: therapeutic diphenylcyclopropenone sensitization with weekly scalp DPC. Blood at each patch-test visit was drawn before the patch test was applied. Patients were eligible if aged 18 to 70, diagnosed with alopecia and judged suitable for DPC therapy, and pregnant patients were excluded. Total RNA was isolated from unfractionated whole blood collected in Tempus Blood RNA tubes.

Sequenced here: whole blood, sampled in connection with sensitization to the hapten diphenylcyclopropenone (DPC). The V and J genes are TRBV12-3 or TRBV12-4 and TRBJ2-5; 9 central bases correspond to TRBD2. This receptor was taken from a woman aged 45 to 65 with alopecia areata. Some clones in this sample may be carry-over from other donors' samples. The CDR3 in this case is CASSLLAGALQETQYF. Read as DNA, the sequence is TGTGCCAGCAGTTTATTAGCGGGAGCCCTCCAAGAGACCCAGTACTTC.